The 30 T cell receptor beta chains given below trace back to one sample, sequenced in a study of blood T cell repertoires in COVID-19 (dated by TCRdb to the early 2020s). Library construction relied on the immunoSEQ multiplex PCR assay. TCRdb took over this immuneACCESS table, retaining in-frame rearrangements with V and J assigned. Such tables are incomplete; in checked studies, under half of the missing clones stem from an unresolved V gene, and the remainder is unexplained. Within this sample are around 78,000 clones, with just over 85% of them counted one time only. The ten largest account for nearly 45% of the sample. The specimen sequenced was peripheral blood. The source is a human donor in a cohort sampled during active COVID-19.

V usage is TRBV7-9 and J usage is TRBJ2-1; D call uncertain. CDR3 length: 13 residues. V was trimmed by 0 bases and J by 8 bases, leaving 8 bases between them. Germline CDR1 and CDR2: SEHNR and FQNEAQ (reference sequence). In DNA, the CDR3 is TGTGCCAGCAGCTTAGCGCCCGAGGATGAGCAGTTCTTC. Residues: CASSLAPEDEQFF.

The CDR3 sequence: CASSLEGADTEAFF. The CDR3 DNA is TGCGCCAGCAGCTTGGAGGGGGCAGACACTGAAGCTTTCTTT. V usage is TRBV5-1 and J usage is TRBJ1-1, with TRBD1 identical over 7 bases. This CDR3 has 14 residues. Germline V CDR1 and CDR2: SGHRS, YFSETQ. V lost 0 bases, J lost 3 bases, and 2 bases stayed unmatched.

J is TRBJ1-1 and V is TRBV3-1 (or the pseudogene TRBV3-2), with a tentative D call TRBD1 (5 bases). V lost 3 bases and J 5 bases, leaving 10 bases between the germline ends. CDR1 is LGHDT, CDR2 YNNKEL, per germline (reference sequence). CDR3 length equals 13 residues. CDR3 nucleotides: TGTGCCAGCAGCCACGGGGGAATTACTGAAGCTTTCTTT. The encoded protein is CASSHGGITEAFF.

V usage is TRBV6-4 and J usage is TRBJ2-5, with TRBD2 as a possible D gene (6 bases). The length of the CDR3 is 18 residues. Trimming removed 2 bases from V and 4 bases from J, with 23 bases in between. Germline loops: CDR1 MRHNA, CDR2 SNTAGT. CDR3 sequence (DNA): TGTGCCAGCAGTGACGGAGCGCAGGGAGGCGTAGTAGTAGAGACCCAGTACTTC. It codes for CASSDGAQGGVVVETQYF.

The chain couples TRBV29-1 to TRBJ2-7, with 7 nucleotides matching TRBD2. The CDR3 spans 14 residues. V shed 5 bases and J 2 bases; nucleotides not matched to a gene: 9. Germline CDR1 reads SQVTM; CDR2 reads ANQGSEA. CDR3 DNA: TGCAGCGTTTTTGGGAGGGATAGCCCCTACGAGCAGTACTTC. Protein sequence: CSVFGRDSPYEQYF.

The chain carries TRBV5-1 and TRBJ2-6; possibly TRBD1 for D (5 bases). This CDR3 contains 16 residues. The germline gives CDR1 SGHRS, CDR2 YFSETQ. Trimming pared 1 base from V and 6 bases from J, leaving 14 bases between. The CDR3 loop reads CASSLLGQGEANVLTF. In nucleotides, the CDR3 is TGCGCCAGCAGCTTGTTGGGGCAGGGCGAGGCCAACGTCCTGACTTTC. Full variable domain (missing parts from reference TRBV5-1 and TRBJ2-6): KAGVTQTPRYLIKTRGQQVTLSCSPISGHRSVSWYQQTPGQGLQFLFEYFSETQRNKGNFPGRFSGRQFSNSRSEMNVSTLELGDSALYLCASSLLGQGEANVLTFGAGSRLTVL.

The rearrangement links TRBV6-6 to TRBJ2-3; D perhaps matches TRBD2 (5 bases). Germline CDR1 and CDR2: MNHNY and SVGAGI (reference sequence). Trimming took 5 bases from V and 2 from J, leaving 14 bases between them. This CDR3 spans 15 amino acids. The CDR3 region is CASSPVRGYTDTQYF. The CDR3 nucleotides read TGTGCCAGCAGTCCAGTACGCGGGTACACAGATACGCAGTATTTT.

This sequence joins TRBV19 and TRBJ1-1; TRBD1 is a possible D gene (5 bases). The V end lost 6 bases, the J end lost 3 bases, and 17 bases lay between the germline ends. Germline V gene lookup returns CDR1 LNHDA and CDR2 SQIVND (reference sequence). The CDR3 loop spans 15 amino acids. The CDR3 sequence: CASRNGGAEYTEAFF. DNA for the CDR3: TGTGCCAGTAGGAACGGGGGAGCAGAGTACACTGAAGCTTTCTTT.

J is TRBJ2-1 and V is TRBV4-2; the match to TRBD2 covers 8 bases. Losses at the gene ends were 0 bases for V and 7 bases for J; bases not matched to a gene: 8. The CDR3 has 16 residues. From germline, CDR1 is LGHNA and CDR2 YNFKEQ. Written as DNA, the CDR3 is TGTGCCAGCAGCCAAGATCCCCTCCGGGGGGGAAATGAGCAGTTCTTC. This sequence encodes CASSQDPLRGGNEQFF.

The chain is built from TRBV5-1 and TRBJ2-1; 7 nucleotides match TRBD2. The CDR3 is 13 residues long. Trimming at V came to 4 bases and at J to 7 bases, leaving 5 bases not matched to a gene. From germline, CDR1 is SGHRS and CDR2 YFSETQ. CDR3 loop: CASSPPGGNEQFF. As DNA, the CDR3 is TGCGCCAGCAGCCCCCCCGGGGGGAATGAGCAGTTCTTC.

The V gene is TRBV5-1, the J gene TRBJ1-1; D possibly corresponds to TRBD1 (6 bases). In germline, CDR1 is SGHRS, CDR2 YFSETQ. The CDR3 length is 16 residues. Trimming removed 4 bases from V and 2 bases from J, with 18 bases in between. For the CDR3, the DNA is TGCGCCAGCAGCCCGGCCGCAGGGGCGACAAACACTGAAGCTTTCTTT. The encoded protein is CASSPAAGATNTEAFF.

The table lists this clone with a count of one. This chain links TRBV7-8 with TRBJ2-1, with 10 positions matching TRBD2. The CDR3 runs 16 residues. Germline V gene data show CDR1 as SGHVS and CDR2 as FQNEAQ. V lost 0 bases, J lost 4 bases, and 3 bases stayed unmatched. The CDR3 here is CASSLARTSGYNEQFF. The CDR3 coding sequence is TGTGCCAGCAGCTTAGCTAGGACTAGCGGATACAATGAGCAGTTCTTC.

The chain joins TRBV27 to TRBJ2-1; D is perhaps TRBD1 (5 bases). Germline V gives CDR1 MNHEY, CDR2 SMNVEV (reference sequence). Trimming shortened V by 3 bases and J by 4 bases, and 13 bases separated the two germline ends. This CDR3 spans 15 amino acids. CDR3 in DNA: TGTGCCAGCAGTTTTTCTGGTGGGGCTTACAATGAGCAGTTCTTC. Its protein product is CASSFSGGAYNEQFF.

As DNA, the CDR3 is TGTGCTAGTGGTGCCCCCGGACAGCCGAACACTGAAGCTTTCTTT. The encoded protein is CASGAPGQPNTEAFF. The chain carries TRBV12-5 and TRBJ1-1, with D possibly matching TRBD1 (6 bases). CDR1 is LGHNT, CDR2 FRNRAP, per germline. This CDR3 is 15 amino acids long. V lost 5 bases to trimming and J lost 1 base, with 14 bases between them.

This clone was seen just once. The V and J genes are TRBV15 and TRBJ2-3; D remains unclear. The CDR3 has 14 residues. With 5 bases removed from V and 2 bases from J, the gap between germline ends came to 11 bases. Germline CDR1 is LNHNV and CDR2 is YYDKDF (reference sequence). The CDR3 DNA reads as TGTGCCACCAGCGGCGGTACATACACAGATACGCAGTATTTT. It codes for CATSGGTYTDTQYF.

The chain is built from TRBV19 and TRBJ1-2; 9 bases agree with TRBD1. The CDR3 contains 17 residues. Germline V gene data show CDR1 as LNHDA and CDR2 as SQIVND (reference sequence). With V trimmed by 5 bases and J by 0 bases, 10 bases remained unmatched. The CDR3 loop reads CASSPWGTGQTNYGYTF. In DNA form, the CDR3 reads TGTGCCAGTAGTCCATGGGGGACAGGGCAGACTAACTATGGCTACACCTTC.

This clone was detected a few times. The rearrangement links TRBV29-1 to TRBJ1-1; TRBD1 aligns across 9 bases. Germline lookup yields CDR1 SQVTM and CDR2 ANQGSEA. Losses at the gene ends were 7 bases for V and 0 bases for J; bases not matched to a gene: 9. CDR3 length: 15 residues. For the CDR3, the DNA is TGCAGCGCCCGACAGGGGGAGTCGCTGAACACTGAAGCTTTCTTT. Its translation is CSARQGESLNTEAFF.

The CDR3 bases are TGTGCCTGGTCACCGGGAGAAAATCAGCCCCAGCATTTT. It yields the protein CAWSPGENQPQHF. The chain carries TRBV30 and TRBJ1-5; D gene uncertain. Per the germline V gene, CDR1 is GTSNPN and CDR2 is SVGIG (reference sequence). V gave up 5 bases and J gave up 4 bases, with 12 bases separating them. The CDR3 length is 13 residues.

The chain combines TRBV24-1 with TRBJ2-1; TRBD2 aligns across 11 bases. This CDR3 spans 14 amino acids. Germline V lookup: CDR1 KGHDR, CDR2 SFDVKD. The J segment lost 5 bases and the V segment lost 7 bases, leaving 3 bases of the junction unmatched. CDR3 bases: TGTGCCACCAGGGGGGGACTAGCGGACAATGAGCAGTTCTTC. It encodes CATRGGLADNEQFF.

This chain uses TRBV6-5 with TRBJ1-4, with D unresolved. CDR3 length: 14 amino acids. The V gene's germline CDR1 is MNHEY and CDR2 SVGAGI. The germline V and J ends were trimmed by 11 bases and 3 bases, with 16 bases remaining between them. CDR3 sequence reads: CAAQQQLSNEKLFF. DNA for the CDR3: TGTGCCGCCCAGCAACAGTTGTCTAATGAAAAACTGTTTTTT.

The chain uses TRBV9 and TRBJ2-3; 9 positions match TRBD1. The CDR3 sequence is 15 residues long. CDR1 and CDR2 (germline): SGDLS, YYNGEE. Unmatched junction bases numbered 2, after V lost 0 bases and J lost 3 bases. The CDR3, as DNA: TGTGCCAGCAGCGTAGGGGGACAGGGTACAGATACGCAGTATTTT. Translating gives CASSVGGQGTDTQYF.

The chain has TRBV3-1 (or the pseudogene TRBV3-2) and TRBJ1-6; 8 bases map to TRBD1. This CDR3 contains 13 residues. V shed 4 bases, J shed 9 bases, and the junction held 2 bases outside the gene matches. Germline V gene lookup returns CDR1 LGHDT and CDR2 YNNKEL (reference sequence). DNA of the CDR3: TGTGCCAGCAGCCCAGGGGGCCTTTCACCCCTCCACTTT. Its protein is CASSPGGLSPLHF.

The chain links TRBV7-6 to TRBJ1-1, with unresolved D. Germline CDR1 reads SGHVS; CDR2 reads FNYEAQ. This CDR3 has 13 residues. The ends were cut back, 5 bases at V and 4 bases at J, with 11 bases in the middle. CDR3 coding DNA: TGTGCCAGCAGCCTTCAGGAGGGCACTGAAGCTTTCTTT. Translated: CASSLQEGTEAFF.

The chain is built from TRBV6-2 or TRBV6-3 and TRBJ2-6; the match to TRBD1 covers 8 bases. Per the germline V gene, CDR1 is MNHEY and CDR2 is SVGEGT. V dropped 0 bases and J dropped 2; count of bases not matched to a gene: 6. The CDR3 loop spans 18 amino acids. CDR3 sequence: CASSYSGTGTPGANVLTF. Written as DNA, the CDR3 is TGTGCCAGCAGTTACTCCGGGACAGGTACGCCTGGGGCCAACGTCCTGACTTTC.

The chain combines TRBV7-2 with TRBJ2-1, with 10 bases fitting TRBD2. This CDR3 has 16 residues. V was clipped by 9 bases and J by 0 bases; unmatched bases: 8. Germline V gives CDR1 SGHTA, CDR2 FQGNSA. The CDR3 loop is CASRISGGSSYNEQFF. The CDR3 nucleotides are TGTGCCAGTAGAATTAGCGGGGGGAGCTCCTACAATGAGCAGTTCTTC.

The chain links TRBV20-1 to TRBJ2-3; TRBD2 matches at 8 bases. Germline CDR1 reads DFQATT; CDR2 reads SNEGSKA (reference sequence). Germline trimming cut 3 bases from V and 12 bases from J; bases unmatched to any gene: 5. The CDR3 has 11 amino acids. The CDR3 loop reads CSARFGTSQYF. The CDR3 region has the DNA TGCAGTGCTAGGTTCGGGACTAGTCAGTATTTT.

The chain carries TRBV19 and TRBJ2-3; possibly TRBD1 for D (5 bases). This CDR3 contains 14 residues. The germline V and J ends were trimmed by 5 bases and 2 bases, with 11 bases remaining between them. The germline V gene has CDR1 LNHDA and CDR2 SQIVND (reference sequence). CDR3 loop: CASSSTEATDTQYF. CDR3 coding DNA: TGTGCCAGTAGTTCGACAGAAGCCACAGATACGCAGTATTTT.

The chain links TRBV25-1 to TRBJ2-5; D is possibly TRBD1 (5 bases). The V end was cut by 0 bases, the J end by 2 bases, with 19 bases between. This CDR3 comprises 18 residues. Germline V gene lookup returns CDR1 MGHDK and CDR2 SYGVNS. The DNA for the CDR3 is TGTGCCAGCAGTGAATATTTCTATGCCACTGACAGTCAAGAGACCCAGTACTTC. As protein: CASSEYFYATDSQETQYF.

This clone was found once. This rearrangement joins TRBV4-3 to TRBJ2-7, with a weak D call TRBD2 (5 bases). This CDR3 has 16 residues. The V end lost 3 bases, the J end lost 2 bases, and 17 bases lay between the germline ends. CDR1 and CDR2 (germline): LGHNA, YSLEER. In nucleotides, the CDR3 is TGCGCCAGCAGCCACTTGCCCGGGGTTGGAGCCTACGAGCAGTACTTC. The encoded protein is CASSHLPGVGAYEQYF.

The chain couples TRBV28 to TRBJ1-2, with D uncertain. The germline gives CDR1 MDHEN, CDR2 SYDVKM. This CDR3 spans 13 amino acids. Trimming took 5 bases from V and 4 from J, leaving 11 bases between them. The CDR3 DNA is TGTGCCAGCAGTCCCCCCGCAGTCTATGGCTACACCTTC. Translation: CASSPPAVYGYTF.